This T cell receptor (beta chain) was sequenced during a study of CD8 T cells in ankylosing spondylitis. Study-level results: The clones that were linked to disease were reported to be significantly enriched in matched synovial fluid samples from ankylosing spondylitis patients. Certain motif variants had earlier appeared in reactive arthritis synovial fluid and blood. For ankylosing spondylitis blood, a TCR beta motif of about eight highly homologous variants appeared characteristic.

The CDR3 runs to 17 residues. The germline V and J ends were trimmed by 3 bases and 3 bases, with 20 bases remaining between them. From germline, CDR1 is SGHRS and CDR2 YFSETQ. This clonotype was counted at least ten times. Antigen: not known. A quantitative 5'-RACE method, one with molecular barcodes, was used to make TCR beta libraries. TCRdb independently ran MiXCR on the 5' RACE reads; one entry per CDR3 protein. The sample has 100,000 to 150,000 distinct CDR3 sequences; about a tenth are singletons. This sequence originates from a male donor with ankylosing spondylitis or in good health (not recorded which). V gene TRBV5-1 combines with J gene TRBJ2-3, with D possibly matching TRBD2 (6 bases). Material: blood, either unsorted or a sorted T cell fraction (not recorded which). This chain's CDR3 is CASSSGLPLSITDTQYF. In DNA form, the CDR3 reads TGCGCCAGCAGCTCGGGACTTCCGCTGTCTATTACAGATACGCAGTATTTT.